A selection of T cell receptor beta chains follows, all from one sample in a study of STAT5B mutations in CD4+ large granular lymphocyte leukemia. This table comes from immunoSEQ multiplex PCR, and its TCRdb copy is limited to in-frame clones, with some not included. The sample includes under 35,000 clones, about 89% of them seen just once. Sample: CD4+ T cells from blood buffy coats. All receptors derive from a human donor in good health. Each CDR3 is given with its conserved first and last residue. Fields, in order: CDR3 protein, CDR3 DNA, D gene, clone size, V gene, CDR3 length, J gene. The D gene is left open where the match is weak. Clone size, where shown, is once, few, many, or a class for clones that have expanded.

cdr3_aa: CSVFSGPNTGELFF
cdr3_nt: TGCAGCGTTTTTTCTGGGCCGAACACCGGGGAGCTGTTTTTT
d_call: .
clone_size: .
v_call: TRBV29-1
cdr3_length: 14
j_call: TRBJ2-2

cdr3_aa: CAISGASNEQFF
cdr3_nt: TGTGCCATCAGTGGTGCCAGCAATGAGCAGTTCTTC
d_call: .
clone_size: .
v_call: TRBV10-3
cdr3_length: 12
j_call: TRBJ2-1

cdr3_aa: CASSRLQGSYEQYF
cdr3_nt: TGTGCCAGCAGTCGCTTGCAGGGTTCCTACGAGCAGTACTTC
d_call: .
clone_size: .
v_call: TRBV11-2
cdr3_length: 14
j_call: TRBJ2-7

cdr3_aa: CASSLRGLAGGPNGELFF
cdr3_nt: TGTGCCAGCAGTTTGCGGGGACTAGCGGGAGGGCCTAACGGGGAGCTGTTTTTT
d_call: TRBD2
clone_size: few
v_call: TRBV28
cdr3_length: 18
j_call: TRBJ2-2

cdr3_aa: CASSSNWNTEAFF
cdr3_nt: TGTGCCAGCAGCTCAAATTGGAACACTGAAGCTTTCTTT
d_call: .
clone_size: .
v_call: TRBV7-8
cdr3_length: 13
j_call: TRBJ1-1

cdr3_aa: CASTGRGETQYF
cdr3_nt: TGTGCCAGCACCGGGCGTGGCGAGACCCAGTACTTC
d_call: .
clone_size: .
v_call: TRBV5-4
cdr3_length: 12
j_call: TRBJ2-5

cdr3_aa: CASRAGQGLYNEQFF
cdr3_nt: TGTGCCAGCAGGGCGGGTCAGGGCCTTTACAATGAGCAGTTCTTC
d_call: .
clone_size: .
v_call: TRBV27
cdr3_length: 15
j_call: TRBJ2-1

cdr3_aa: CASKEGSSGNTIYF
cdr3_nt: TGTGCCAGCAAGGAGGGGAGCTCTGGAAACACCATATATTTT
d_call: .
clone_size: .
v_call: TRBV27
cdr3_length: 14
j_call: TRBJ1-3

cdr3_aa: CASSLGTSGAYEQYF
cdr3_nt: TGTGCCAGCAGCTTAGGTACTAGCGGCGCGTACGAGCAGTACTTC
d_call: TRBD2
clone_size: .
v_call: TRBV11-1
cdr3_length: 15
j_call: TRBJ2-7

cdr3_aa: CASSVTSDSEQYF
cdr3_nt: TGTGCCAGCAGCGTTACTAGCGACTCCGAGCAGTACTTC
d_call: TRBD2
clone_size: .
v_call: TRBV9
cdr3_length: 13
j_call: TRBJ2-7

cdr3_aa: CASRGRGSYYEQYF
cdr3_nt: TGTGCCAGCAGGGGCCGGGGGAGCTACTACGAGCAGTACTTC
d_call: .
clone_size: .
v_call: TRBV6-5
cdr3_length: 14
j_call: TRBJ2-7

cdr3_aa: CASSGTATSTDTQYF
cdr3_nt: TGTGCCAGTAGTGGTACAGCAACGAGCACAGATACGCAGTATTTT
d_call: .
clone_size: few
v_call: TRBV19
cdr3_length: 15
j_call: TRBJ2-3

cdr3_aa: CSVDRSSGTEAFF
cdr3_nt: TGCAGCGTTGATCGTTCGTCCGGCACTGAAGCTTTCTTT
d_call: .
clone_size: .
v_call: TRBV29-1
cdr3_length: 13
j_call: TRBJ1-1

cdr3_aa: CASSLDRVNEQFF
cdr3_nt: TGTGCCAGCAGCCTGGACAGGGTCAATGAGCAGTTCTTC
d_call: TRBD1
clone_size: .
v_call: TRBV11-2
cdr3_length: 13
j_call: TRBJ2-1

cdr3_aa: CAWSVLAGVADTQYF
cdr3_nt: TGTGCCTGGAGTGTGCTAGCGGGAGTAGCAGATACGCAGTATTTT
d_call: TRBD2
clone_size: once
v_call: TRBV30
cdr3_length: 15
j_call: TRBJ2-3

cdr3_aa: CASSLAGSAYNEQFF
cdr3_nt: TGTGCCAGCAGTTTAGCAGGGTCGGCCTACAATGAGCAGTTCTTC
d_call: .
clone_size: .
v_call: TRBV27
cdr3_length: 15
j_call: TRBJ2-1

cdr3_aa: CASSLGGLAVTYEQYF
cdr3_nt: TGTGCCAGCAGCTTAGGGGGACTAGCGGTCACCTACGAGCAGTACTTC
d_call: TRBD2
clone_size: .
v_call: TRBV7-8
cdr3_length: 16
j_call: TRBJ2-7

cdr3_aa: CASSPSSYYEQYF
cdr3_nt: TGTGCCAGCTCACCTTCCTCCTACTACGAGCAGTACTTC
d_call: .
clone_size: .
v_call: TRBV18
cdr3_length: 13
j_call: TRBJ2-7

cdr3_aa: CASSENGGAATQYF
cdr3_nt: TGTGCCAGCAGTGAAAATGGAGGGGCAGCAACGCAGTATTTT
d_call: .
clone_size: .
v_call: TRBV6-1
cdr3_length: 14
j_call: TRBJ2-3

cdr3_aa: CASSPIAGGPYEQYF
cdr3_nt: TGTGCCAGCAGTCCCATAGCGGGAGGGCCTTACGAGCAGTACTTC
d_call: TRBD2
clone_size: few
v_call: TRBV28
cdr3_length: 15
j_call: TRBJ2-7

cdr3_aa: CASSSGREQFF
cdr3_nt: TGTGCCAGCAGCTCGGGACGAGAGCAGTTCTTC
d_call: .
clone_size: .
v_call: TRBV11-2
cdr3_length: 11
j_call: TRBJ2-1

cdr3_aa: CASSPGTGVTEAFF
cdr3_nt: TGTGCCAGCTCACCCGGAACTGGAGTCACTGAAGCTTTCTTT
d_call: .
clone_size: .
v_call: TRBV18
cdr3_length: 14
j_call: TRBJ1-1

cdr3_aa: CASSFQPGLRLASYTF
cdr3_nt: TGTGCCAGCAGTTTCCAACCGGGTCTGCGGCTGGCTTCCTACACCTTC
d_call: .
clone_size: .
v_call: TRBV27
cdr3_length: 16
j_call: TRBJ1-2

cdr3_aa: CASSLATGSSYEQYF
cdr3_nt: TGTGCCAGCAGCTTAGCGACGGGATCTTCCTACGAGCAGTACTTC
d_call: .
clone_size: .
v_call: TRBV7-6
cdr3_length: 15
j_call: TRBJ2-7

cdr3_aa: CASSAWGQGGTGELFF
cdr3_nt: TGTGCCAGCAGTGCATGGGGGCAGGGCGGCACCGGGGAGCTGTTTTTT
d_call: .
clone_size: .
v_call: TRBV27
cdr3_length: 16
j_call: TRBJ2-2

cdr3_aa: CASSLVVNYGYTF
cdr3_nt: TGCGCCAGCAGCTTGGTAGTTAACTATGGCTACACCTTC
d_call: .
clone_size: once
v_call: TRBV5-1
cdr3_length: 13
j_call: TRBJ1-2

cdr3_aa: CASSRGNTGSSYEQYF
cdr3_nt: TGTGCCAGCAGCCGAGGGAATACAGGGAGCTCCTACGAGCAGTACTTC
d_call: .
clone_size: .
v_call: TRBV7-9
cdr3_length: 16
j_call: TRBJ2-7

cdr3_aa: CASRPDGTTSTDTQYF
cdr3_nt: TGCGCCAGCCGCCCGGACGGGACCACTAGCACAGATACGCAGTATTTT
d_call: .
clone_size: once
v_call: TRBV5-1
cdr3_length: 16
j_call: TRBJ2-3

cdr3_aa: CAWSVDSYEQYF
cdr3_nt: TGTGCCTGGAGTGTTGATTCCTACGAGCAGTACTTC
d_call: .
clone_size: .
v_call: TRBV30
cdr3_length: 12
j_call: TRBJ2-7

cdr3_aa: CASSGASGSASYEQYF
cdr3_nt: TGTGCCAGCAGTGGGGCTAGCGGGAGTGCCTCCTACGAGCAGTACTTC
d_call: TRBD2
clone_size: .
v_call: TRBV2
cdr3_length: 16
j_call: TRBJ2-7

cdr3_aa: CASSPILVYEQFF
cdr3_nt: TGTGCCAGCAGTCCGATCCTAGTCTATGAGCAGTTCTTC
d_call: .
clone_size: .
v_call: TRBV6-5
cdr3_length: 13
j_call: TRBJ2-1

cdr3_aa: CASSRQTDLTGNTIYF
cdr3_nt: TGTGCCAGTAGTCGACAAACTGATCTTACTGGAAACACCATATATTTT
d_call: .
clone_size: .
v_call: TRBV19
cdr3_length: 16
j_call: TRBJ1-3

cdr3_aa: CASSSIPGTGLTEAFF
cdr3_nt: TGTGCCAGCAGCTCGATACCCGGGACAGGCCTCACTGAAGCTTTCTTT
d_call: TRBD1
clone_size: few
v_call: TRBV7-3
cdr3_length: 16
j_call: TRBJ1-1

cdr3_aa: CASSLWRGTGGNQPQHF
cdr3_nt: TGTGCCAGCAGTTTATGGAGAGGTACAGGGGGGAATCAGCCCCAGCATTTT
d_call: TRBD1
clone_size: .
v_call: TRBV28
cdr3_length: 17
j_call: TRBJ1-5

cdr3_aa: CASSATGGRNEQFF
cdr3_nt: TGTGCCAGCAGCGCAACGGGAGGGAGGAATGAGCAGTTCTTC
d_call: TRBD2
clone_size: .
v_call: TRBV9
cdr3_length: 14
j_call: TRBJ2-1

cdr3_aa: CSVTIAGRSSYNEQFF
cdr3_nt: TGCAGCGTCACGATAGCGGGACGTAGCTCCTACAATGAGCAGTTCTTC
d_call: TRBD2
clone_size: .
v_call: TRBV29-1
cdr3_length: 16
j_call: TRBJ2-1

cdr3_aa: CASSLSGTSETQYF
cdr3_nt: TGTGCCAGCTCACTTTCCGGGACTAGCGAGACCCAGTACTTC
d_call: TRBD2
clone_size: .
v_call: TRBV18
cdr3_length: 14
j_call: TRBJ2-5

cdr3_aa: CASRETGLQGTDTQYF
cdr3_nt: TGTGCCAGCAGGGAAACGGGACTCCAAGGCACAGATACGCAGTATTTT
d_call: .
clone_size: .
v_call: TRBV2
cdr3_length: 16
j_call: TRBJ2-3

cdr3_aa: CATSRDSLGQTNTGELFF
cdr3_nt: TGTGCCACCAGCAGAGATTCCCTTGGACAGACTAACACCGGGGAGCTGTTTTTT
d_call: .
clone_size: .
v_call: TRBV15
cdr3_length: 18
j_call: TRBJ2-2

cdr3_aa: CASPRAGHNEQFF
cdr3_nt: TGTGCCAGCCCCCGCGCGGGTCACAATGAGCAGTTCTTC
d_call: .
clone_size: .
v_call: TRBV6-1
cdr3_length: 13
j_call: TRBJ2-1

cdr3_aa: CASGFTDTQYF
cdr3_nt: TGTGCCAGCGGGTTCACAGATACGCAGTATTTT
d_call: .
clone_size: .
v_call: TRBV27
cdr3_length: 11
j_call: TRBJ2-3

cdr3_aa: CASSESGQGPYEQYF
cdr3_nt: TGCGCCAGCAGTGAGTCTGGACAGGGGCCCTACGAGCAGTACTTC
d_call: TRBD1
clone_size: .
v_call: TRBV10-2
cdr3_length: 15
j_call: TRBJ2-7

cdr3_aa: CASSPGTSGSGEQFF
cdr3_nt: TGTGCCAGCAGCCCGGGGACTAGCGGGAGTGGAGAGCAGTTCTTC
d_call: TRBD2
clone_size: .
v_call: TRBV6-1
cdr3_length: 15
j_call: TRBJ2-1

cdr3_aa: CASSLGDDEQYF
cdr3_nt: TGTGCCAGCAGTTTAGGGGACGACGAGCAGTACTTC
d_call: .
clone_size: .
v_call: TRBV6-6
cdr3_length: 12
j_call: TRBJ2-7

cdr3_aa: CASSLGPWGNQPQHF
cdr3_nt: TGTGCCAGCAGCTTAGGGCCCTGGGGCAATCAGCCCCAGCATTTT
d_call: .
clone_size: .
v_call: TRBV7-8
cdr3_length: 15
j_call: TRBJ1-5

cdr3_aa: CATREGQGVSRHGYTF
cdr3_nt: TGTGCCACCAGGGAGGGACAGGGGGTCTCGCGCCATGGCTACACCTTC
d_call: TRBD1
clone_size: .
v_call: TRBV15
cdr3_length: 16
j_call: TRBJ1-2

cdr3_aa: CASSGTDNQPQHF
cdr3_nt: TGTGCCAGCTCAGGGACAGACAATCAGCCCCAGCATTTT
d_call: TRBD1
clone_size: .
v_call: TRBV18
cdr3_length: 13
j_call: TRBJ1-5

cdr3_aa: CASSLYREGTEAFF
cdr3_nt: TGTGCCAGCAGCTTATACAGGGAGGGGACTGAAGCTTTCTTT
d_call: .
clone_size: .
v_call: TRBV7-9
cdr3_length: 14
j_call: TRBJ1-1